The next 27 T cell receptor beta chains were all read from a single sample in a study of T cells in Graves' hyperthyroidism and ophthalmopathy. Amplified TCR beta CDR3 regions derived from RNA transcripts. Initially, a first-round RT-PCR of the TCR CDR3 employed the HTBI primer set. TCRdb analysed the multiplex PCR reads with MiXCR anew, one entry per CDR3 protein. The sample gives 610,000 or so distinct CDR3 sequences, more than 45% of which show up once; about 8.3% is in the top ten. The sample taken for sequencing was peripheral blood or thyroid tissue (not recorded which). The origin of the receptors is a woman aged 18-35 years with Graves' hyperthyroidism.

This clonotype occurred many times. The CDR3 sequence is CASSLLWGSTEAFF. CDR3 DNA: TGCGCCAGCAGCCTCCTATGGGGAAGCACTGAAGCTTTCTTT. J is TRBJ1-1 and V is TRBV4-3; D remains ambiguous. There are 14 residues in the CDR3. Trimming cost V 4 bases and J 4 bases, with 13 bases left between them. The germline gives CDR1 LGHNA, CDR2 YSLEER.

This clonotype was seen many times. The chain recombines TRBV7-8 with TRBJ1-2; no clear D. V was pared by 0 bases and J by 2 bases, with 10 bases between. This CDR3 is built from 15 residues. Germline V CDR1 and CDR2: SGHVS, FQNEAQ. The CDR3 region has the DNA TGTGCCAGCAGCTTAGCCAGGACTGGCAACTATGGCTACACCTTC. The encoded protein is CASSLARTGNYGYTF.

The table lists this clonotype with many counts. The V call is TRBV20-1, the J call TRBJ2-7, with D tentatively TRBD1 (5 bases). Per germline, CDR1 DFQATT and CDR2 SNEGSKA (reference sequence). With 2 bases removed from V and 3 bases from J, the gap between germline ends came to 20 bases. The CDR3 sequence is 16 residues long. The CDR3 nucleotides are TGCAGTGCTAGATCAAGGCTCGGCAGGGAAGGCTACGAGCAGTACTTC. It yields the protein CSARSRLGREGYEQYF.

The chain employs TRBV20-1 and TRBJ1-1, with 8 bases identical to TRBD1. Trimming took 3 bases from V and 0 from J; bases not matched to a gene: 9. This CDR3 comprises 16 residues. Germline loops: CDR1 DFQATT, CDR2 SNEGSKA (reference sequence). CDR3 loop: CSASVLGQGLNTEAFF. CDR3 nucleotides: TGCAGTGCTAGCGTGCTCGGACAGGGTTTGAACACTGAAGCTTTCTTT.

This chain uses TRBV6-6 with TRBJ2-5; 14 bases line up with TRBD2. The CDR3 consists of 15 residues. CDR1 is MNHNY and CDR2 is SVGAGI in the germline V gene (reference sequence). J lost 4 bases, V lost 6 bases, and 4 bases had no gene match. For the CDR3, the DNA is TGTGCCAGCAGCAATGGGACTAGCGGGGGAGAGACCCAGTACTTC. Translated, it gives CASSNGTSGGETQYF.

This clonotype was counted many times. The chain has TRBV5-8 and TRBJ2-7; unclear D gene. Germline V CDR1 and CDR2: SGHTS, YDEGEE. V gave up 3 bases and J gave up 5 bases, with 9 bases separating them. This CDR3 spans 12 amino acids. CDR3 in amino acids: CASSSIPDEQYF. The CDR3 region has the DNA TGTGCCAGCAGCTCGATACCGGACGAGCAGTACTTC.

This clonotype was counted ten times or more. V gene TRBV20-1 combines with J gene TRBJ1-5, with D possibly matching TRBD1 (6 bases). The CDR3 covers 16 residues. Germline V gene sequence: CDR1 DFQATT, CDR2 SNEGSKA (reference sequence). V was trimmed by 2 bases and J by 7 bases, leaving 21 bases between them. CDR3 in amino acids: CSARFVEGGFVQPQHF. CDR3 DNA: TGCAGTGCTAGATTTGTTGAGGGGGGATTTGTCCAGCCCCAGCATTTT.

This clonotype was counted many times. V and J are TRBV12-3 or TRBV12-4 and TRBJ2-5; 11 bases map to TRBD2. V lost 6 bases to trimming and J lost 2 bases; unmatched junction nucleotides: 11. The CDR3 is made up of 17 amino acids. The CDR3 DNA sequence: TGTGCCAGCAGGTCGACTAGCGGGAAGCATATTCAAGAGACCCAGTACTTC. Encoded protein: CASRSTSGKHIQETQYF.

Worth noting for this clonotype: At one of its ends the junction is not consistent with the germline gene, which may arise from a read error. Here the CDR3 DNA reads TGCAGCGTTCAAGACAGGATGGGGGGTGAAAAACTGTTTTTT. This encodes CSVQDRMGGEKLFF. The V gene is TRBV29-1, the J gene TRBJ1-4; maybe TRBD1 (6 bases). Germline V lookup: CDR1 SQVTM, CDR2 ANQGSEA. The CDR3 spans 14 residues.

In DNA form, the CDR3 reads TGTGCCAGCAGCTTAGGGCCAGGGGTCCTGACTTTC. It specifies CASSLGPGVLTF. The chain is built from TRBV7-2 and TRBJ2-6, with D possibly matching TRBD1 (5 bases). CDR3 length: 12 amino acids. Germline-derived CDR1 and CDR2 are SGHTA and FQGNSA. V lost 1 base and J 13 bases, leaving 8 bases between the germline ends.

The V gene is TRBV15, the J gene TRBJ2-1, with D perhaps matching TRBD2 (6 bases). Germline CDR1 LNHNV, CDR2 YYDKDF (reference sequence). The CDR3 consists of 15 residues. Trimming took off 5 bases at V and 0 bases at J, with 11 bases between the two ends. CDR3 sequence: CATSGRRDSYNEQFF. In nucleotides, the CDR3 is TGTGCCACCAGCGGGAGGCGGGACTCCTACAATGAGCAGTTCTTC.

About this clonotype: Likely a read error: the CDR3 ends without its conserved phenylalanine or tryptophan. V and J are TRBV6-2 or TRBV6-3 and TRBJ2-7; 9 bases match TRBD1. The CDR3 spans 15 residues. Trimming at V came to 4 bases and at J to 5 bases, leaving 9 bases not matched to a gene. CDR1 is MNHEY, CDR2 SVGEGT, per germline. The DNA for the CDR3 is TGTGCCAGCAGTTTAACCTCCGGGACAGGGAACGAGCAGTACTTA. Translation gives CASSLTSGTGNEQYL.

About this clonotype itself: Just one base apart from a much larger clone, this may be a read error. The CDR3 end shows no conserved phenylalanine or tryptophan, and so a read error is likely. V usage is TRBV29-1 and J usage is TRBJ1-1; 11 bases are a match to TRBD1. The ends lost 7 bases at V and 3 bases at J; junction bases unmatched: 10. CDR1 and CDR2 (germline): SQVTM, ANQGSEA. The CDR3 is made up of 15 amino acids. The CDR3 region is CSAWDRGGVDTEAFL. The CDR3 nucleotides read TGCAGCGCCTGGGACAGGGGGGGGGTGGACACTGAAGCTTTCCTT.

In this sample, this clonotype turned up many times. This chain uses TRBV20-1 with TRBJ2-5; D unclear. Germline CDR1 DFQATT, CDR2 SNEGSKA (reference sequence). The CDR3 has 13 amino acids. V shed 4 bases and J shed 1 base, with 10 bases lying between them. CDR3 sequence reads: CSATDGPQETQYF. The CDR3 coding sequence is TGCAGTGCTACGGACGGCCCCCAAGAGACCCAGTACTTC.

The chain is built from TRBV3-1 and TRBJ2-7; D remains unclear. The CDR3 is 12 residues long. Between the trimmed V and J ends, which lost 5 bases and 6 bases, there was a span of 11 bases. CDR1 is LGHDT, CDR2 YNNKEL, per germline (reference sequence). The CDR3 here is CASSSSMGEQYF. The CDR3 coding sequence is TGTGCCAGCAGCTCTTCTATGGGCGAGCAGTACTTC.

Worth noting for this clonotype: A read error is likely, as this CDR3 ends without the conserved phenylalanine or tryptophan. The J gene is TRBJ1-2, the V gene TRBV12-3 or TRBV12-4; 7 positions agree with TRBD1. Trimming took 1 base from V and 0 from J; bases not matched to a gene: 2. CDR3 length: 15 residues. CDR3 in DNA: TGTGCCAGCAGTTTAGGACAGGGAGCTAACTATGGCTACACCCTC. Its translation: CASSLGQGANYGYTL.

The CDR3 bases are TGTGCCAGCAGCAGAAACAGGGTATTTTACGAGCAGTACTTC. It yields the protein CASSRNRVFYEQYF. The V and J genes are TRBV7-9 and TRBJ2-7, with D perhaps TRBD1 (6 bases). This CDR3 is built from 14 residues. CDR1 SEHNR and CDR2 FQNEAQ come from the germline V gene (reference sequence). Trimming removed 5 bases from V and 4 bases from J, with 15 bases in between.

This clonotype was counted many times. The chain is built from TRBV20-1 and TRBJ2-2; unclear D gene. V lost 4 bases and J 6 bases, leaving 9 bases between the germline ends. The germline gives CDR1 DFQATT, CDR2 SNEGSKA (reference sequence). The CDR3 contains 12 residues. CDR3 DNA: TGCAGTGCTAATGCCGGAGCCGGGGAGCTGTTTTTT. Encoded protein: CSANAGAGELFF.

This clonotype was observed many times. This sequence joins TRBV7-9 and TRBJ2-7; D call uncertain. This CDR3 is built from 13 residues. The V gene lost 4 bases and the J gene lost 2 bases, with 9 bases spanning the gap. The germline CDR1 and CDR2 sequences are SEHNR and FQNEAQ (reference sequence). DNA for the CDR3: TGTGCCAGCAGCTCGACGTTGACCTACGAGCAGTACTTC. It translates to CASSSTLTYEQYF.

The table lists this clonotype with many counts. The chain couples TRBV4-1 to TRBJ1-4; TRBD1 agrees at 8 bases. CDR3 length equals 15 residues. Looked up from germline, CDR1 is MGHRA and CDR2 is YSYEKL. V trimming: 5 bases; J trimming: 5 bases; junction bases outside the gene matches: 7. The chain's CDR3 is CASSSQQGENEKLFF. The CDR3 region has the DNA TGCGCCAGCAGCTCGCAACAGGGGGAAAATGAAAAACTGTTTTTT.

This clonotype was detected many times. The chain employs TRBV2 and TRBJ1-2; unclear D gene. The CDR3 is 15 residues long. The V gene's germline CDR1 is SNHLY and CDR2 FYNNEI. V lost 7 bases to trimming and J lost 4 bases, with 19 bases between them. The CDR3 DNA is TGTGCCAGCAATCAGCGAACTTTGTCCCGCTATGGCTACACCTTC. This translates into CASNQRTLSRYGYTF.

This clonotype was observed at least ten times. The gene calls are TRBV25-1 and TRBJ2-3; no clear D. Trimming cost V 5 bases and J 0 bases, with 6 bases left between them. The CDR3 spans 13 residues. CDR1 is MGHDK and CDR2 is SYGVNS in the germline V gene. The CDR3: CASSLRSTDTQYF. As DNA, the CDR3 is TGTGCCAGCAGTTTACGGAGCACAGATACGCAGTATTTT.

With regard to this clonotype: This clone may be a read error of a much larger clone one base away. The V and J genes are TRBV4-1 and TRBJ1-2, with D possibly being TRBD1 (5 bases). Germline V lookup: CDR1 MGHRA, CDR2 YSYEKL. This CDR3 region has 15 residues. V lost 3 bases and J lost 8, with 19 bases in between. CDR3 coding DNA: TGCGCCAGCAGCCAGTCCCTTTGGGACCGGACAGGCTACACCTTC. Translating it yields CASSQSLWDRTGYTF.

There are many counts of this clonotype. This chain uses TRBV3-1 with TRBJ1-1, with 9 bases fitting TRBD1. This CDR3 is built from 13 residues. Looked up from germline, CDR1 is LGHDT and CDR2 is YNNKEL (reference sequence). V shed 5 bases and J 11 bases; nucleotides not matched to a gene: 9. DNA for the CDR3: TGTGCCAGCAGCTTTACAGGGGGCGGGAGGGCTTTCTTT. Amino acid sequence: CASSFTGGGRAFF.

The chain employs TRBV7-2 and TRBJ1-1; TRBD1 agrees at 8 bases. CDR1 is SGHTA, CDR2 FQGNSA, per germline. V lost 8 bases, J lost 1 base, and 15 bases stayed unmatched. The CDR3 has 17 amino acids. CDR3 region: CASCPGQVSFGNTEAFF. The DNA of the CDR3 is TGTGCCAGCTGTCCGGGACAGGTATCATTTGGGAACACTGAAGCTTTCTTT.

This clonotype was seen repeatedly, ten times or more. The rearrangement uses TRBV5-5 and TRBJ2-2, with D possibly TRBD2 on 6 matching bases. There are 18 residues in the CDR3. The germline gives CDR1 SGHKS, CDR2 YYEKEE (reference sequence). V was pared by 0 bases and J by 7 bases, with 22 bases between. CDR3 coding DNA: TGTGCCAGCAGCTTGGCTTTGGCATTAGGGACTCGGAACGGGGAGCTGTTTTTT. Its protein product is CASSLALALGTRNGELFF.

This clonotype was recorded at least ten times. This chain joins TRBV24-1 and TRBJ2-5, with unresolved D. Germline CDR1 is KGHDR and CDR2 is SFDVKD. The CDR3 loop spans 14 amino acids. V was pared by 4 bases and J by 5 bases, with 13 bases between. The CDR3 bases are TGTGCCACCAGTGAGGCTGGAACGCGGGAGACCCAGTACTTC. Translated: CATSEAGTRETQYF.